Listed below are T cell receptor beta chains from one sample, sequenced in a study of blood T cell repertoires in COVID-19. Clones were sequenced by immunoSEQ multiplex PCR, and TCRdb holds only the in-frame ones, with some missing. Of about 180,000 clones in the sample, nearly 80% are singletons; the top ten hold roughly 25%. Material: peripheral blood. All receptors derive from a woman in her seventies with acute or convalescent COVID-19. The conserved cysteine and the conserved F or W are not part of the CDR3 here. D genes are given only for firm matches.

v_call,d_call,j_call,cdr3_aa
TRBV27,-,TRBJ2-1,ASSLREYNEQF
TRBV10-3,TRBD2,TRBJ2-1,AISEGLAGIYNEQF
TRBV3-1/TRBV3-2,-,TRBJ1-2,ASSQASRLKGYT
TRBV5-4,TRBD1,TRBJ1-2,ASSLGQGTNYGYT
TRBV7-3,TRBD2,TRBJ2-1,ASSLNARRGLAYNEQF
TRBV7-6,TRBD1,TRBJ2-3,ASSLASPGQGADTQY
TRBV27,-,TRBJ2-3,ASSPGQSTDTQY
TRBV7-8,TRBD1,TRBJ2-1,ASSHRGLRNNEQF
TRBV5-1,TRBD1,TRBJ2-7,ASSGTVAHEQY
TRBV7-2,-,TRBJ1-3,ASSLSPQGSGNTIY
TRBV5-1,-,TRBJ2-5,ASSSLQETQY
TRBV5-1,-,TRBJ2-5,ASSLAGGPEETQY
TRBV7-9,-,TRBJ1-5,ASSGGLLGNQPQH
TRBV12-5,-,TRBJ2-3,ASGLGIVEGDTQY
TRBV24-1,-,TRBJ2-7,ATSDLPQGSYEQY
TRBV12-3/TRBV12-4,-,TRBJ2-7,ASSALTYEQY
TRBV25-1,TRBD1,TRBJ2-1,ASSNTGASEQF
TRBV14,-,TRBJ1-3,ASSQLLYSGNTIY
TRBV5-1,TRBD1,TRBJ1-1,ASSWNPPRTGLEAF
TRBV5-1,TRBD2,TRBJ2-3,ASSPAATSYVGQGTADTQY
TRBV19,-,TRBJ1-3,ASSTDYSGNTIY
TRBV10-2,TRBD2,TRBJ2-1,ASSESWGLTNEQF
TRBV19,TRBD1,TRBJ2-7,ASSIAGTGGSEQY
TRBV2,TRBD1,TRBJ2-7,ASSVINTGEVEQY
TRBV19,-,TRBJ1-2,ASSIGAAGYRYGYT
TRBV15,-,TRBJ2-7,ATSRGQGNHYEQY
TRBV7-3,TRBD2,TRBJ2-1,ASSLASGRWYNEQF
TRBV21-1,-,TRBJ2-7,ASSTLRTSGKGTYEQY
TRBV11-2,TRBD2,TRBJ2-1,ASSLRGASYNEQF
TRBV6-5,TRBD2,TRBJ2-5,ASRIHGGETQY
TRBV6-5,TRBD1,TRBJ2-7,ASNPGTGYEQY
TRBV5-5,-,TRBJ2-4,ASSLGQKNIQY
TRBV12-3/TRBV12-4,TRBD1,TRBJ1-3,ASSYTGANTIY
TRBV10-3,TRBD1,TRBJ2-7,AINDGTGGDHEQY